This TCR beta chain was recorded in a study of T cells in Graves' hyperthyroidism and ophthalmopathy. This clonotype was counted many times. The CDR3 is 15 residues long. Germline V lookup: CDR1 SGHRS, CDR2 YFSETQ. V was cut by 1 base and J by 6 bases, with 17 bases left in between. TCR beta CDR3 regions were amplified from RNA. In the first-round RT-PCR of the TCR CDR3, the HTBI primer set was used. TCRdb reprocessed the multiplex PCR reads via MiXCR and lists one record per CDR3 protein. The table has hundreds of thousands of distinct CDR3 sequences, around 16% seen once. The sequenced sample was blood. This receptor was obtained from a woman younger than 30 with Graves' hyperthyroidism. The chain is built from TRBV5-1 and TRBJ2-7, with a possible D match to TRBD1 (6 bases). The CDR3 sequence: CASSLSHQGKGEQYF. DNA of the CDR3: TGCGCCAGCAGCTTGTCCCACCAGGGGAAGGGCGAGCAGTACTTC.